The 26 T cell receptor beta chains presented below share a single source sample, sequenced in a study of T cell repertoires in cytomegalovirus infection. Their target antigens are unknown. TCRdb recomputed calls from the reads with MiXCR, one row per CDR3 protein. Here the sample spans some 700,000 distinct CDR3 sequences, roughly 33% being singletons. Sequenced here: cultured PBMCs, sampled from culture after CMV antigen stimulation. The receptors shown here come from a human donor in good health (CMV status not recorded). Some clones in this sample may be carry-over from other donors' samples.

The chain joins TRBV7-4 to TRBJ2-6, with D unclear. V dropped 1 base and J dropped 0 bases, with 13 bases sitting between them. The CDR3 covers 18 residues. Germline V gene data show CDR1 as SGHVT and CDR2 as SQSDAQ. CDR3 loop: CASSLGRPARSGANVLTF. CDR3 nucleotides: TGTGCCAGCAGCTTAGGCCGACCGGCACGCTCTGGGGCCAACGTCCTGACTTTC.

This clonotype turned up a few times. The chain has TRBV6-1 and TRBJ2-2; perhaps TRBD2 as D (5 bases). With 5 bases removed from V and 4 bases from J, the gap between germline ends came to 14 bases. This CDR3 region has 15 residues. Germline V gene data show CDR1 as MNHNS and CDR2 as SASEGT. The CDR3 region is CASSWRHGGTGELFF. The CDR3 bases are TGTGCCAGCAGTTGGCGGCACGGAGGCACCGGGGAGCTGTTTTTT.

The chain recombines TRBV18 with TRBJ2-7; a possible D gene is TRBD2 (6 bases). Trimming took 11 bases from V and 5 from J, leaving 25 bases between them. CDR1 is KGHSH, CDR2 LQKENI, per germline. The CDR3 extends over 15 amino acids. The CDR3 spells CAVRRDSPPIDEQYF. CDR3 DNA: TGTGCCGTACGTCGGGACTCCCCTCCGATCGACGAGCAGTACTTC.

This clonotype has just a few counts. The chain is built from TRBV7-6 and TRBJ2-3; D unclear. Trimming removed 5 bases at V and 10 bases at J, with 13 bases between. Germline loops: CDR1 SGHVS, CDR2 FNYEAQ. CDR3 length: 12 residues. The CDR3 loop is CASSSSSGAQYF. The CDR3, as DNA: TGTGCCAGCAGCAGCAGTTCTGGGGCGCAGTATTTT.

This sequence joins TRBV7-2 and TRBJ2-7, with D tentatively TRBD1 (6 bases). The germline V gene encodes CDR1 SGHTA and CDR2 FQGNSA. This CDR3 is 14 amino acids long. V lost 5 bases and J lost 4, with 15 bases in between. CDR3 sequence (DNA): TGTGCCAGCAGCCATAGACTGGGGGCTTACGAGCAGTACTTC. It specifies CASSHRLGAYEQYF. Variable domain in full (rest from reference TRBV7-2 and TRBJ2-7): GAGVSQSPSNKVTEKGKDVELRCDPISGHTALYWYRQSLGQGLEFLIYFQGNSAPDKSGLPSDRFSAERTGGSVSTLTIQRTQQEDSAVYLCASSHRLGAYEQYFGPGTRLTVT.

J is TRBJ2-3 and V is TRBV7-9, with D perhaps matching TRBD1 or TRBD2 (5 bases each). V lost 2 bases and J 0 bases, leaving 18 bases between the germline ends. The CDR3 is made up of 18 amino acids. The germline V gene has CDR1 SEHNR and CDR2 FQNEAQ (reference sequence). DNA of the CDR3: TGTGCCAGCAGCTTATCCGTCGTTCGGGACCATAGCACAGATACGCAGTATTTT. Protein product: CASSLSVVRDHSTDTQYF. Supplemented by reference TRBV7-9 and TRBJ2-3, the full variable domain reads DTGVSQNPRHKITKRGQNVTFRCDPISEHNRLYWYRQTLGQGPEFLTYFQNEAQLEKSRLLSDRFSAERPKGSFSTLEIQRTEQGDSAMYLCASSLSVVRDHSTDTQYFGPGTRLTVL.

The chain links TRBV6-2 or TRBV6-3 to TRBJ1-2, with D perhaps TRBD1 (5 bases). Trimming cost V 0 bases and J 3 bases, with 8 bases left between them. The CDR3 is 14 amino acids. From germline, CDR1 is MNHEY and CDR2 SVGEGT. CDR3 in amino acids: CASSYSGVYYGYTF. The DNA of the CDR3 is TGTGCCAGCAGTTACTCGGGGGTTTACTATGGCTACACCTTC.

This clonotype came up once. This chain connects TRBV7-9 to TRBJ2-6; D not resolved. The V end was cut by 8 bases, the J end by 0 bases, with 8 bases between. Germline V gene lookup returns CDR1 SEHNR and CDR2 FQNEAQ (reference sequence). This CDR3 has 14 amino acids. CDR3 nucleotides: TGTGCCAGCGTTAGCAGCTCTGGGGCCAACGTCCTGACTTTC. Encoded protein: CASVSSSGANVLTF.

This clonotype has just a few counts. The chain is built from TRBV18 and TRBJ2-3; the D is unclear. The CDR3 consists of 15 residues. Germline CDR1 and CDR2: KGHSH and LQKENI. Trimming pared 0 bases from V and 3 bases from J, leaving 10 bases between. The CDR3 here is CASSPPGSVTDTQYF. CDR3 coding DNA: TGTGCCAGCTCACCACCGGGCAGCGTTACAGATACGCAGTATTTT.

The V call is TRBV19, the J call TRBJ2-7; 9 bases are a match to TRBD2. Germline trimming cut 6 bases from V and 3 bases from J; bases unmatched to any gene: 18. The CDR3 is made up of 18 amino acids. The germline V gene has CDR1 LNHDA and CDR2 SQIVND (reference sequence). CDR3 in amino acids: CASSRGSVKRGDSYEQYF. As DNA, the CDR3 is TGTGCCAGTAGCCGGGGTTCGGTTAAGCGGGGGGACAGCTACGAGCAGTACTTC.

V is TRBV27 and J is TRBJ2-7; 9 bases map to TRBD2. Germline assignment: CDR1 MNHEY and CDR2 SMNVEV (reference sequence). J gave up 0 bases and V 8 bases, and 14 bases lay outside the gene matches. CDR3 length: 17 residues. CDR3 nucleotides: TGTGCCAGCCGAAGGATGGGGCTAGCGGGACACTCCTACGAGCAGTACTTC. The encoded protein is CASRRMGLAGHSYEQYF.

This clonotype was counted a few times. The chain employs TRBV11-3 and TRBJ1-5; D is unclear. The CDR3 has 12 residues. Looked up from germline, CDR1 is SGHNT and CDR2 is YENEEA. Trimming removed 0 bases at V and 7 bases at J, with 4 bases between. The CDR3 protein is CASSLDPQPQHF. The CDR3 DNA reads as TGTGCCAGCAGCTTAGATCCCCAGCCCCAGCATTTT.

This clonotype was found a few times. This rearrangement joins TRBV7-8 to TRBJ2-5, with a weak D call TRBD1 (6 bases). CDR3 size: 17 residues. Trimming pared 3 bases from V and 1 base from J, leaving 18 bases between. Germline lookup yields CDR1 SGHVS and CDR2 FQNEAQ. This CDR3 reads CASSLPRWRTVQETQYF. Written as DNA, the CDR3 is TGTGCCAGCAGCTTGCCCCGGTGGCGGACAGTCCAAGAGACCCAGTACTTC.

The V call is TRBV6-8, the J call TRBJ1-2, with TRBD1 matching over 9 bases. Germline V CDR1 and CDR2: MNHGY, SAAAGT. The length of the CDR3 is 14 residues. With 2 bases clipped from V and 5 bases from J, the junction kept 3 bases outside the gene matches. CDR3 sequence: CASSYDGQGYGYTF. The CDR3 nucleotides read TGTGCCAGCAGTTACGATGGACAGGGGTATGGCTACACCTTC.

J is TRBJ2-5 and V is TRBV6-5; D remains unclear. The V gene lost 2 bases and the J gene lost 5 bases, with 9 bases spanning the gap. Germline loops: CDR1 MNHEY, CDR2 SVGAGI. This CDR3 region has 13 residues. CDR3 sequence reads: CASSYPPTETQYF. The CDR3 coding sequence is TGTGCCAGCAGTTACCCCCCTACGGAGACCCAGTACTTC.

There are a few counts of this clonotype. The chain uses TRBV7-2 and TRBJ2-4; 10 nucleotides align to TRBD1. The CDR3 runs 14 residues. Per the germline V gene, CDR1 is SGHTA and CDR2 is FQGNSA. Losses at the gene ends were 5 bases for V and 6 bases for J; bases not matched to a gene: 4. The chain's CDR3 is CASSVDRGGNIQYF. In DNA form, the CDR3 reads TGTGCCAGCAGCGTGGACAGGGGGGGAAACATTCAGTACTTC.

This chain uses TRBV6-1 with TRBJ2-1, with a tentative D call TRBD2 (6 bases). The CDR3 contains 15 residues. Germline-derived CDR1 and CDR2 are MNHNS and SASEGT. V was cut by 3 bases and J by 6 bases, with 15 bases left in between. CDR3 DNA: TGTGCCAGCAGTGACGGGAGACCCAGGGTCAATGAGCAGTTCTTC. It translates to CASSDGRPRVNEQFF.

This chain connects TRBV7-6 to TRBJ2-7; D possibly matches TRBD1 or TRBD2 (5 bases each). This CDR3 has 16 amino acids. Trimming stripped 2 bases from V and 0 bases from J, with 14 bases between. In germline, CDR1 is SGHVS, CDR2 FNYEAQ. The CDR3 nucleotides read TGTGCCAGCAGCTTACCCCCGGGGACCGCCTCCTACGAGCAGTACTTC. As protein: CASSLPPGTASYEQYF.

This clonotype was seen many times. The rearrangement uses TRBV7-2 and TRBJ2-2, with D possibly TRBD1 on 6 matching bases. The CDR3 has 15 amino acids. The germline CDR1 and CDR2 sequences are SGHTA and FQGNSA. V was trimmed by 7 bases and J by 1 base, leaving 13 bases between them. The CDR3 sequence is CASTPLTGNTGELFF. The CDR3 region has the DNA TGTGCCAGCACCCCCTTGACAGGGAACACCGGGGAGCTGTTTTTT.

The genes are TRBV11-2 and TRBJ1-6; tentative D call: TRBD1 (6 bases). The germline V gene has CDR1 SGHAT and CDR2 FQNNGV. V was shortened by 3 bases and J by 6 bases, with 12 bases between the two germline ends. CDR3 length: 15 amino acids. CDR3 amino acids: CASSFLTGSNSPLHF. DNA for the CDR3: TGTGCCAGCAGCTTCCTAACAGGGTCTAATTCACCCCTCCACTTT. Full variable domain (missing parts from reference TRBV11-2 and TRBJ1-6): EAGVAQSPRYKIIEKRQSVAFWCNPISGHATLYWYQQILGQGPKLLIQFQNNGVVDDSQLPKDRFSAERLKGVDSTLKIQPAKLEDSAVYLCASSFLTGSNSPLHFGNGTRLTVT.

V gene TRBV2 combines with J gene TRBJ1-5; D is possibly TRBD1 (6 bases). V dropped 7 bases and J dropped 11 bases, with 18 bases sitting between them. Germline CDR1 is SNHLY and CDR2 is FYNNEI. The CDR3 loop spans 13 amino acids. The CDR3 is CASTPGGPEAQHF. DNA of the CDR3: TGTGCCAGCACCCCGGGGGGGCCTGAGGCCCAGCATTTT.

The rearrangement joins TRBV2 to TRBJ2-5; 14 nucleotides match TRBD2. The CDR3 has 16 amino acids. The germline CDR1 and CDR2 sequences are SNHLY and FYNNEI. Trimming removed 4 bases from V and 1 base from J; junction bases left unmatched: 2. CDR3: CASSGGTSGGQETQYF. DNA for the CDR3: TGTGCCAGCAGTGGGGGGACTAGCGGGGGCCAAGAGACCCAGTACTTC.

The CDR3 spells CASSPQGFGNSPLHF. CDR3 nucleotide sequence: TGTGCCAGCTCACCACAGGGGTTCGGGAATTCACCCCTCCACTTT. J is TRBJ1-6 and V is TRBV18, with D tentatively TRBD1 (5 bases). V shed 1 base and J shed 7 bases, with 11 bases lying between them. This CDR3 spans 15 amino acids. Germline CDR1 reads KGHSH; CDR2 reads LQKENI.

The V and J genes are TRBV27 and TRBJ2-7; no definite D call. V gave up 4 bases and J gave up 0 bases, with 7 bases separating them. Germline V gene data show CDR1 as MNHEY and CDR2 as SMNVEV (reference sequence). This CDR3 is built from 13 residues. The chain's CDR3 is CASSSRPSYEQYF. As DNA, the CDR3 is TGTGCCAGCAGTTCCCGGCCCTCCTACGAGCAGTACTTC.

The table lists this clonotype with a few counts. This chain joins TRBV4-1 and TRBJ2-1; the D gene is possibly TRBD2 (6 bases). Looked up from germline, CDR1 is MGHRA and CDR2 is YSYEKL. Trimming shortened V by 4 bases and J by 0 bases, and 16 bases separated the two germline ends. The CDR3 has 17 residues. The CDR3 bases are TGCGCCAGCAGCCCCCACGGGACTCTGAGCTCCTACAATGAGCAGTTCTTC. Translating gives CASSPHGTLSSYNEQFF.

The chain joins TRBV19 to TRBJ2-7; no reliable D call. This CDR3 comprises 14 residues. Germline V gene data show CDR1 as LNHDA and CDR2 as SQIVND (reference sequence). Trimming stripped 3 bases from V and 2 bases from J, with 11 bases between. The CDR3 is CASSIENRPYEQYF. Here the CDR3 DNA reads TGTGCCAGTAGTATTGAGAACAGACCCTACGAGCAGTACTTC.